The entry below describes one T cell receptor beta chain. No antigen is known for it. This CDR3 contains 17 residues. Germline trimming cut 3 bases from V and 2 bases from J; bases unmatched to any gene: 12. CDR1 SGHAT and CDR2 FQNNGV come from the germline V gene. The sample is drawn from a study of early stage breast cancer tumors. Turning to the study itself: ER+/PR+/HER2- status applied to about 75% of the 16 invasive breast tumors.

TCRdb's table, derived via immunoSEQ multiplex PCR, lists solely in-frame clones and lacks some. The profile shows fewer than 50,000 clones, over 60% of them singletons. Overall study results and limits: Commonly generated sequences made up most enriched TCRB sequences shared between patients. Compared with adjacent normal breast tissue, tumors showed about 2.5-fold greater T cell density and higher clonality.

The source is a person aged 50 to 59 with breast cancer. Sequenced: blood. The rearrangement links TRBV11-2 to TRBJ2-7, with 8 bases that match TRBD1. The CDR3 DNA sequence: TGTGCCAGCAGCTTCCCCGGGACAGGATTGAATCCCTACGAGCAGTACTTC. The encoded protein is CASSFPGTGLNPYEQYF.